Presented here are 32 T cell receptor beta chains from one specimen sequenced in a study of low-dose radiotherapy and immunotherapy resistance in tumors. The time point here: after trial treatment. As for treatment: LDRT plus nivolumab, ipilimumab, low-dose cyclophosphamide and aspirin (RACIN trial). TRAV- and TRBV-specific primers, spanning alpha and beta chains, primed first-strand cDNA. PCR amplification of the TCRs was performed with Phusion for 20 PCR cycles, and it relied on a constant-region primer together with a V-primer adapter. TCRdb redid the calling of the reads with MiXCR, one entry per CDR3 protein. The table has approximately 84,000 distinct CDR3 sequences, 17% seen once. The sequencing here drew on PBMCs, taken after low-dose radiotherapy plus immunotherapy. The receptors originated from a male donor with prostate cancer.

This clonotype appeared a single time. This rearrangement joins TRBV11-2 to TRBJ2-7; 9 positions agree with TRBD2. This CDR3 has 15 residues. CDR1 SGHAT and CDR2 FQNNGV come from the germline V gene. The V and J ends lost 4 bases and 4 bases, in that order; junction bases with no gene match: 8. CDR3 coding DNA: TGTGCCAGCAGCTACGATTGGACTAGCGAGTACGAGCAGTACTTC. The encoded protein is CASSYDWTSEYEQYF. Full variable domain (outside the CDR3, taken from reference TRBV11-2 and TRBJ2-7): EAGVAQSPRYKIIEKRQSVAFWCNPISGHATLYWYQQILGQGPKLLIQFQNNGVVDDSQLPKDRFSAERLKGVDSTLKIQPAKLEDSAVYLCASSYDWTSEYEQYFGPGTRLTVT.

In regard to this clonotype: A far larger clone differs by one base, so this is likely a read error. The chain recombines TRBV28 with TRBJ2-3; TRBD2 might be the D (6 bases). Germline CDR1 and CDR2: MDHEN and SYDVKM. The CDR3 is made up of 14 amino acids. The CDR3 reads CATSERLTGLKQYF. The DNA for the CDR3 is TGTGCCACCAGTGAGAGACTAACGGGACTGAAGCAGTATTTT. The full variable domain, in which reference TRBV28 and TRBJ2-3 provide the parts outside the CDR3, is DVKVTQSSRYLVKRTGEKVFLECVQDMDHENMFWYRQDPGLGLRLIYFSYDVKMKEKGDIPEGYSVSREKKERFSLILESASTNQTSMYLCATSERLTGLKQYFGPGTRLTVL.

This clonotype occurred many times. The chain has TRBV4-1 and TRBJ2-2; TRBD1 matches 8 bases. CDR3 length equals 16 residues. V gave up 0 bases and J gave up 7 bases; unmatched junction bases: 7. Per the germline V gene, CDR1 is MGHRA and CDR2 is YSYEKL. Written as DNA, the CDR3 is TGCGCCAGCAGCCAAGATCGGACAGGGTCATACGGGGAGCTGTTTTTT. Protein sequence: CASSQDRTGSYGELFF.

Concerning this clonotype: Only one base separates this from a far larger clonotype, so it likely reflects a read error. V and J are TRBV2 and TRBJ2-7; maybe TRBD2 (6 bases). This CDR3 has 13 amino acids. The germline CDR1 and CDR2 sequences are SNHLY and FYNNEI. The CDR3 region has the DNA TGTGCCAGCAGTGAATATGTCGGGAGTGAAAGTGCCTTC. Its protein product is CASSEYVGSESAF.

This clonotype was picked up many times. V is TRBV24-1 and J is TRBJ2-2; 14 bases map to TRBD2. V was pared by 6 bases and J by 3 bases, with 8 bases of the junction left unmatched. This CDR3 comprises 18 residues. Germline assignment: CDR1 KGHDR and CDR2 SFDVKD. For the CDR3, the DNA is TGTGCCACCAGTCCCGGGACTAGCGGGAGACGGGACACCGGGGAGCTGTTTTTT. It codes for CATSPGTSGRRDTGELFF.

This clonotype was found many times. V gene TRBV6-1 combines with J gene TRBJ1-5; 10 nucleotides align to TRBD1. CDR3 size: 14 residues. V shed 6 bases and J 2 bases; nucleotides not matched to a gene: 1. Per germline, CDR1 MNHNS and CDR2 SASEGT. DNA for the CDR3: TGTGCCAGCAGCGGGACAGGGGGCAATCAGCCCCAGCATTTT. Amino acids: CASSGTGGNQPQHF.

This clonotype has at least ten counts. V gene TRBV28 combines with J gene TRBJ1-4; the D is unclear. Germline lookup yields CDR1 MDHEN and CDR2 SYDVKM. The CDR3 length is 15 residues. V was clipped by 6 bases and J by 4 bases, with 15 bases between them. The CDR3 coding sequence is TGTGCCAGCAGCTTAGGACTGAGATATAATGAAAAACTGTTTTTT. Its protein is CASSLGLRYNEKLFF.

The V call is TRBV6-6, the J call TRBJ2-6; D uncertain. The CDR3 length is 13 residues. V was cut by 8 bases and J by 0 bases, with 5 bases left in between. The germline gives CDR1 MNHNY, CDR2 SVGAGI (reference sequence). The CDR3 nucleotides read TGTGCCAGCGATCCCTCTGGGGCCAACGTCCTGACTTTC. Its translation: CASDPSGANVLTF.

The gene calls are TRBV9 and TRBJ2-7; 8 positions match TRBD2. This CDR3 comprises 14 residues. Germline CDR1 reads SGDLS; CDR2 reads YYNGEE. The ends lost 5 bases at V and 4 bases at J; junction bases unmatched: 8. CDR3 residues: CASSVTSGAYEQYF. The CDR3 DNA reads TGTGCCAGCAGTGTTACTAGCGGAGCGTACGAGCAGTACTTC.

The rearrangement uses TRBV11-3 and TRBJ2-1; TRBD2 is a possible D gene (5 bases). The CDR3 totals 15 residues. Germline V gene lookup returns CDR1 SGHNT and CDR2 YENEEA. V lost 5 bases and J 1 base, leaving 12 bases between the germline ends. The CDR3 protein is CASSPDWMSYNEQFF. CDR3 coding DNA: TGTGCCAGCAGCCCGGACTGGATGTCCTACAATGAGCAGTTCTTC.

This clonotype was observed a few times. The V gene is TRBV7-2, the J gene TRBJ2-7, with D perhaps being TRBD1 or TRBD2 (5 bases each). This CDR3 has 14 residues. V lost 1 base and J lost 1, with 8 bases in between. Germline values: CDR1 SGHTA, CDR2 FQGNSA. The CDR3 protein is CASSLGDRSYEQYF. CDR3 coding DNA: TGTGCCAGCAGCTTAGGGGACCGATCCTACGAGCAGTACTTC. The whole variable domain, remainder taken from reference TRBV7-2 and TRBJ2-7, is GAGVSQSPSNKVTEKGKDVELRCDPISGHTALYWYRQSLGQGLEFLIYFQGNSAPDKSGLPSDRFSAERTGGSVSTLTIQRTQQEDSAVYLCASSLGDRSYEQYFGPGTRLTVT.

This clonotype was seen only once. A single base is all that separates this from a far larger clone, so a read error is likely. J is TRBJ2-4 and V is TRBV12-3 or TRBV12-4; D not certain. Trimming took off 2 bases at V and 13 bases at J, with 21 bases between the two ends. CDR3 length: 15 residues. The CDR3 here is CASSLLGKQYNEQYF. CDR3 DNA: TGTGCCAGCAGTTTATTAGGAAAGCAGTACAATGAGCAGTACTTC.

The sample holds many counts of this clonotype. This chain joins TRBV19 and TRBJ2-1; the D gene is possibly TRBD2 (5 bases). Germline values: CDR1 LNHDA, CDR2 SQIVND (reference sequence). The V end was cut by 5 bases, the J end by 9 bases, with 8 bases between. The CDR3 runs 11 residues. The CDR3 coding sequence is TGTGCCAGTAGTTCTAGCCTTGAGCAGTTCTTC. It translates to CASSSSLEQFF.

This clonotype was observed at least ten times. The chain couples TRBV5-5 to TRBJ2-1; D unclear. This CDR3 has 13 amino acids. From germline, CDR1 is SGHKS and CDR2 YYEKEE (reference sequence). The V gene lost 2 bases and the J gene lost 7 bases, with 10 bases spanning the gap. The CDR3 here is CASSFMASNEQFF. The CDR3 coding sequence is TGTGCCAGCAGCTTTATGGCCTCTAATGAGCAGTTCTTC.

The table lists this clonotype with many counts. V usage is TRBV4-1 and J usage is TRBJ2-3, with TRBD2 as a possible D gene (6 bases). CDR3 length: 17 residues. CDR1 is MGHRA and CDR2 is YSYEKL in the germline V gene. Trimming shortened V by 4 bases and J by 0 bases, and 17 bases separated the two germline ends. CDR3 loop: CASSLGGAGPSTDTQYF. The CDR3 coding sequence is TGCGCCAGCAGCCTCGGCGGGGCGGGCCCAAGCACAGATACGCAGTATTTT.

Comment on this clonotype: A far larger clone lies a single base away; this is likely a read error. The chain recombines TRBV27 with TRBJ2-7, with D possibly matching TRBD1 (6 bases). V lost 3 bases and J 6 bases, leaving 6 bases between the germline ends. Germline V lookup: CDR1 MNHEY, CDR2 SMNVEV (reference sequence). CDR3 length equals 11 residues. The CDR3 loop reads CASSFRGEQYF. The CDR3, as DNA: TGTGCCAGCAGTTTCAGGGGCGAGCAGTACTTC.

A note on this clonotype: This likely came from a read error, as a far larger clone is one base away. The chain uses TRBV13 and TRBJ1-3; 9 bases match TRBD1. This CDR3 comprises 13 residues. In germline, CDR1 is PRHDT, CDR2 FYEKMQ (reference sequence). The CDR3 region has the DNA TGTGTCGGCGGGACAGGGCCCGGAAACACCATATATTTT. It codes for CVGGTGPGNTIYF.

This clonotype was recorded at least ten times. The gene calls are TRBV5-1 and TRBJ2-7; perhaps TRBD2 as D (7 bases). This CDR3 is 16 amino acids long. V dropped 1 base and J dropped 6 bases, with 20 bases sitting between them. Germline assignment: CDR1 SGHRS and CDR2 YFSETQ. CDR3 DNA sequence: TGCGCCAGCAGCTTGAACGGTGGCGGGAGAGGGGGCGAGCAGTACTTC. Residues: CASSLNGGGRGGEQYF. Full variable domain (rest looked up from reference TRBV5-1 and TRBJ2-7): KAGVTQTPRYLIKTRGQQVTLSCSPISGHRSVSWYQQTPGQGLQFLFEYFSETQRNKGNFPGRFSGRQFSNSRSEMNVSTLELGDSALYLCASSLNGGGRGGEQYFGPGTRLTVT.

Many counts were recorded for this clonotype. The rearrangement uses TRBV6-2 or TRBV6-3 and TRBJ2-7; TRBD1 matches at 7 bases. In germline, CDR1 is MNHEY, CDR2 SVGEGT. V was clipped by 6 bases and J by 2 bases; unmatched bases: 7. The CDR3 has 14 amino acids. The CDR3 is CASRGDSDTYEQYF. The CDR3 bases are TGTGCCAGCAGAGGGGACAGTGATACCTACGAGCAGTACTTC.

This clonotype appeared a few times. A read error may explain this, as a much larger clone is one base away. The rearrangement links TRBV28 to TRBJ1-2; D is possibly TRBD1 (6 bases). V lost 6 bases and J lost 7, with 9 bases in between. The CDR3 sequence is 11 residues long. Germline V gene data show CDR1 as MDHEN and CDR2 as SYDVKM. The CDR3 sequence is CASSSGVGYTF. Written as DNA, the CDR3 is TGTGCCAGCAGCTCAGGGGTTGGCTACACCTTC.

The chain combines TRBV5-1 with TRBJ1-1, with D possibly matching TRBD1 (5 bases). V gave up 0 bases and J gave up 0 bases, with 12 bases separating them. From germline, CDR1 is SGHRS and CDR2 YFSETQ. The CDR3 has 16 residues. CDR3 nucleotide sequence: TGCGCCAGCAGCTTGGGGGTCGGGGCCATGAACACTGAAGCTTTCTTT. It encodes CASSLGVGAMNTEAFF.

Concerning this clonotype: This is likely an artifact of a read error, given a far larger clone one base away. The chain uses TRBV28 and TRBJ2-7; D possibly corresponds to TRBD2 (5 bases). Germline V lookup: CDR1 MDHEN, CDR2 SYDVKM. The CDR3 is made up of 15 amino acids. V was clipped by 3 bases and J by 7 bases, with 19 bases between them. CDR3 amino acids: CASSFSDRSYNEQYF. The DNA of the CDR3 is TGTGCCAGCAGTTTTAGCGACCGCTCCTACAATGAGCAGTACTTC.

This clonotype occurred many times. The chain recombines TRBV19 with TRBJ1-5; 8 nucleotides agree with TRBD1. The CDR3 length is 14 residues. CDR1 is LNHDA, CDR2 SQIVND, per germline (reference sequence). Trimming cost V 7 bases and J 6 bases; bases outside gene matches: 8. The CDR3 is CASTQGQARQPQHF. The CDR3 coding sequence is TGTGCCAGTACCCAGGGACAGGCCCGTCAGCCCCAGCATTTT. Drawing the rest from reference TRBV19 and TRBJ1-5, the complete variable domain is DGGITQSPKYLFRKEGQNVTLSCEQNLNHDAMYWYRQDPGQGLRLIYYSQIVNDFQKGDIAEGYSVSREKKESFPLTVTSAQKNPTAFYLCASTQGQARQPQHFGDGTRLSIL.

This clonotype showed up just a few times. The chain recombines TRBV24-1 with TRBJ2-1; 7 bases are a match to TRBD2. Germline V lookup: CDR1 KGHDR, CDR2 SFDVKD. The CDR3 spans 13 residues. The ends lost 4 bases at V and 16 bases at J; junction bases unmatched: 12. CDR3 amino acids: CATSELTSARVFF. The CDR3 bases are TGTGCCACCAGTGAACTTACTAGCGCCCGTGTATTCTTC.

This clonotype came up many times. The chain is built from TRBV12-3 or TRBV12-4 and TRBJ2-1; D perhaps matches TRBD2 (6 bases). This CDR3 region has 15 residues. Trimming cost V 6 bases and J 5 bases, with 17 bases left between them. CDR3: CASSTQRRANNEQFF. Written as DNA, the CDR3 is TGTGCCAGCAGCACCCAGAGGAGGGCCAACAATGAGCAGTTCTTC.

This clonotype was observed many times. The chain is built from TRBV10-3 and TRBJ2-5, with D possibly being TRBD2 (6 bases). The CDR3 sequence is 15 residues long. V lost 0 bases and J lost 2, with 10 bases in between. Per germline, CDR1 ENHRY and CDR2 SYGVKD. The CDR3 coding sequence is TGTGCCATCAGTGAGTCCGGGAGTCAACAAGAGACCCAGTACTTC. It codes for CAISESGSQQETQYF.

This clonotype was seen at least ten times. The V and J genes are TRBV24-1 and TRBJ2-1; TRBD2 matches 7 bases. The CDR3 runs 12 residues. Looked up from germline, CDR1 is KGHDR and CDR2 is SFDVKD. The ends lost 5 bases at V and 12 bases at J; junction bases unmatched: 6. CDR3 in DNA: TGTGCCACCAGTGTATCTAGCGGAGCGCAGTTCTTC. It translates to CATSVSSGAQFF.

This clonotype was counted at least ten times. The chain carries TRBV7-9 and TRBJ2-2, with 9 bases aligning to TRBD1. Trimming cost V 2 bases and J 11 bases; bases outside gene matches: 15. The CDR3 is 17 amino acids. The germline V gene encodes CDR1 SEHNR and CDR2 FQNEAQ (reference sequence). CDR3 DNA: TGTGCCAGCAGCTTAACCCCAGGGACAGGGAACACCCTTGAGCTGTTTTTT. Translation gives CASSLTPGTGNTLELFF.

Worth noting for this clonotype: A far larger clone is just one base off, so this is likely a read error. J is TRBJ2-1 and V is TRBV5-8, with a weak D call TRBD2 (5 bases). The CDR3 extends over 12 amino acids. Per the germline V gene, CDR1 is SGHTS and CDR2 is YDEGEE. CDR3 protein: CASSLDRGQQSF. For the CDR3, the DNA is TGTGCCAGCAGCCTCGACCGGGGTCAACAGTCCTTC.

At least ten counts were recorded for this clonotype. The genes are TRBV6-2 or TRBV6-3 and TRBJ2-1, with a tentative D call TRBD2 (6 bases). This CDR3 has 14 residues. V was pared by 11 bases and J by 2 bases, with 16 bases between. Looked up from germline, CDR1 is MNHEY and CDR2 is SVGEGT. CDR3 bases: TGTGCCGTAGCGGTGGCGGGACCCTACAATGAGCAGTTCTTC. It encodes CAVAVAGPYNEQFF.

This clonotype was picked up many times. The chain joins TRBV20-1 to TRBJ2-2; 11 bases fit TRBD2. Germline V gene sequence: CDR1 DFQATT, CDR2 SNEGSKA (reference sequence). The V gene end was trimmed by 3 bases and the J gene end by 2 bases; junction bases not matched to a gene: 5. This CDR3 has 16 residues. The CDR3 loop is CSARVAGGFNTGELFF. The CDR3 bases are TGCAGTGCTAGGGTAGCGGGAGGGTTTAACACCGGGGAGCTGTTTTTT.

Regarding this clonotype: A single base is all that separates this from a far larger clone, so a read error is likely. The chain carries TRBV6-1 and TRBJ2-2; 9 positions agree with TRBD1. This CDR3 has 15 residues. The J segment lost 8 bases and the V segment lost 5 bases, leaving 9 bases of the junction unmatched. Germline V gives CDR1 MNHNS, CDR2 SASEGT. The CDR3 DNA is TGTGCCAGCAGTCCCCGACAGGGGGTGGGTGGGGAGCTGTTTTTT. Its protein product is CASSPRQGVGGELFF.